The rows below give T cell receptor beta chains drawn from one sample of a study of cytomegalovirus exposure and HLA in healthy donors. Measured with immunoSEQ multiplex PCR; TCRdb has only the in-frame clones, and not every one. The data show 35,000 to 45,000 clones, about 64% seen once. Material for sequencing was PBMCs. These receptors came from a man aged 55 to 69 in good health and CMV-seropositive. The CDR3 runs from the conserved cysteine through the conserved F or W.

>TRBJ2-7|TRBV6-5
CASSGLGQKNEQYF
>TRBJ2-1|TRBV2
CASRDSLEQFF
>TRBJ2-5|TRBV7-2
CASSFLGRAQETQYF
>TRBJ2-1|TRBV10-3
CAIGPLGGQFF
>TRBJ1-5|TRBV10-3
CAISRGGRDQPQHF
>TRBJ2-5|TRBV10-3
CAIKSGEGETQYF
>TRBJ2-1|TRBV28
CASHQYNEQFF
>TRBJ2-1|TRBV5-4
CASSPRSDPYNEQFF
>TRBJ1-2|TRBV4-3
CASSQENREGYGYTF
>TRBJ2-5|TRBV11-2
CASSLAQTGEETQYF
>TRBJ2-5|TRBV4-2
CASSPDRAAETQYF
>TRBJ2-1|TRBV27
CASSLWTGSAYNEQFF
>TRBJ2-2|TRBV6-5
CASQTRDRNTGELFF
>TRBJ1-1|TRBV2
CASKIDRGRFEAFF
>TRBJ2-2|TRBV19
CASSIRTDPRGTGELFF
>TRBJ2-5|TRBV2
CASSEIPLETQYF
>TRBJ1-2|TRBV28
CASSPKPDRAGYTF
>TRBJ2-7|TRBV6-5
CASARKGSFYEQYF
>TRBJ1-1|TRBV5-1
CASSSLQSSDTEAFF
>TRBJ2-7|TRBV16
CASSQSAIPYEQYF
>TRBJ2-5|TRBV7-2
CASSLGGSKETQYF
>TRBJ1-2|TRBV15
CATSRAATGSYGYTF
>TRBJ2-7|TRBV29-1
CSVTSGSYEQYF
>TRBJ1-5|TRBV5-5
CASSPRVDRGNQPQHF
>TRBJ2-3|TRBV7-9
CATRTRAGQDTQYF
>TRBJ2-3|TRBV7-8
CASSPPRREGPDTQYF
>TRBJ1-1|TRBV13
CASSPEVVGRAEAFF
>TRBJ2-2|TRBV7-3
CASSLNPVAGGTGELFF
>TRBJ2-5|TRBV27
CASSWSSGAGETQYF
>TRBJ2-1|TRBV7-8
CASSSVDGDEQFF
>TRBJ2-1|TRBV20-1
CSAPYRGEQFF
>TRBJ2-3|TRBV7-2
CASGTLGDTQYF
>TRBJ2-7|TRBV2
CASSETSGTYEQYF
>TRBJ1-3|TRBV27
CASSSHRETGNTIYF
>TRBJ2-3|TRBV7-6
CASSFGTDRTDTQYF
>TRBJ2-1|TRBV19
CASTKDYRELFF
>TRBJ1-5|TRBV2
CASLRDRGQDQPQHF
>TRBJ2-5|TRBV28
CASTLQGAETQYF
>TRBJ1-1|TRBV4-3
CASSQDPGFPGNTEAFF
>TRBJ2-7|TRBV4-3
CASSRRKTSAYEQYF
>TRBJ2-6|TRBV9
CASSVGSVGANVLTF
>TRBJ1-5|TRBV15
CATSIQGNQPQHF